This is a list of T cell receptor beta chains from one sample in a study of molecular identifiers for immune sequencing clone quantification. TCRdb called the PCR reads again in MiXCR, with one record for every CDR3 protein. In the table there are 35,000 or so distinct CDR3 sequences, approximately 19% of which are singletons. Input material: naive CD8+ T cells from blood, with Jurkat cell RNA spiked in. The receptors originated from a human donor in good health. Some libraries in this study had Jurkat cell RNA spiked in. CDR3s include the opening cysteine and the closing phenylalanine or tryptophan. D genes are given only for firm matches. Clone size is not always given. Where it is, it says once, few, many or a class for expanded clones.

TRBV29-1	TRBJ2-4	TRBD1	13	NA	CSVWTGDANIQYF	TGCAGCGTTTGGACAGGGGATGCAAACATTCAGTACTTC
TRBV29-1	TRBJ2-2	TRBD2	20	many	CSAIKGLAGGPRSNTGELFF	TGCAGCGCCATCAAAGGACTAGCGGGAGGGCCACGATCGAACACCGGGGAGCTGTTTTTT
TRBV27	TRBJ2-3	NA	13	many	CASSLIVPDTQYF	TGTGCCAGCAGTTTAATCGTCCCAGATACGCAGTATTTT
TRBV6-5	TRBJ2-1	TRBD1	15	few	CASRHRDRLFNEQFF	TGTGCCAGCAGGCACCGGGACAGGCTTTTCAATGAGCAGTTCTTC
TRBV20-1	TRBJ2-1	TRBD2	14	many	CSAHSSGSLNEQFF	TGCAGTGCCCATTCCAGCGGGAGTCTGAATGAGCAGTTCTTC
TRBV30	TRBJ1-4	NA	17	many	CAWSVESGTNHNEKLFF	TGTGCCTGGAGTGTAGAGTCAGGGACTAATCATAATGAAAAACTGTTTTTT
TRBV27	TRBJ2-7	NA	14	medium-sized	CASSSRGQLYEQYF	TGTGCCAGCAGTTCCCGGGGCCAGCTCTACGAGCAGTACTTC
TRBV19	TRBJ1-5	NA	16	many	CASSMGFGEVNQPQHF	TGTGCCAGTAGTATGGGTTTCGGCGAGGTCAATCAGCCCCAGCATTTT
TRBV6-2/TRBV6-3	TRBJ2-1	NA	14	NA	CASNEANSYNVQFF	TGTGCCAGCAACGAAGCGAACTCCTACAATGTGCAGTTCTTC
TRBV20-1	TRBJ2-7	NA	15	many	CSARDTVGGWYEQYF	TGCAGTGCTAGAGATACAGTGGGGGGTTGGTACGAGCAGTACTTC
TRBV29-1	TRBJ1-2	NA	11	NA	CSVDRDFAYTF	TGCAGCGTTGACAGGGATTTCGCCTACACCTTC
TRBV7-6	TRBJ1-2	NA	14	many	CASAPPGAYYGYTF	TGTGCCAGCGCCCCGCCAGGGGCTTACTATGGCTACACCTTC
TRBV5-1	TRBJ2-3	TRBD2	17	medium-sized	CASSLSGTSGLTDTQYF	TGCGCCAGCAGCTTGAGCGGGACTAGCGGTCTCACAGATACGCAGTATTTT
TRBV4-1	TRBJ2-7	TRBD1	17	few	CASSQVPTGGNWYEQYF	TGCGCCAGCAGCCAAGTACCGACAGGGGGTAATTGGTACGAGCAGTACTTC
TRBV7-8	TRBJ2-3	TRBD2	14	medium-sized	CASSLVSGGDTQYF	TGTGCCAGCAGCTTAGTTAGCGGGGGAGATACGCAGTATTTT
TRBV12-3/TRBV12-4	TRBJ1-1	NA	11	many	CASSSSTEAFF	TGTGCCAGCAGTAGTAGCACTGAAGCTTTCTTT
TRBV28	TRBJ2-5	TRBD2	14	many	CASSRLANEETQYF	TGTGCCAGCAGTCGACTAGCGAACGAAGAGACCCAGTACTTC
TRBV12-3/TRBV12-4	TRBJ2-3	TRBD1	12	many	CASSPGTGERQF	TGTGCCAGCAGTCCGGGGACAGGGGAACGACAATTT
TRBV4-3	TRBJ2-5	TRBD1	15	many	CASSRAGGYQETQYF	TGCGCCAGCAGCCGGGCAGGGGGCTACCAAGAGACCCAGTACTTC
TRBV4-3	TRBJ1-5	TRBD1	15	medium-sized	CASSHHTGGGQPQHF	TGCGCCAGCAGCCACCATACAGGGGGAGGTCAGCCCCAGCATTTT